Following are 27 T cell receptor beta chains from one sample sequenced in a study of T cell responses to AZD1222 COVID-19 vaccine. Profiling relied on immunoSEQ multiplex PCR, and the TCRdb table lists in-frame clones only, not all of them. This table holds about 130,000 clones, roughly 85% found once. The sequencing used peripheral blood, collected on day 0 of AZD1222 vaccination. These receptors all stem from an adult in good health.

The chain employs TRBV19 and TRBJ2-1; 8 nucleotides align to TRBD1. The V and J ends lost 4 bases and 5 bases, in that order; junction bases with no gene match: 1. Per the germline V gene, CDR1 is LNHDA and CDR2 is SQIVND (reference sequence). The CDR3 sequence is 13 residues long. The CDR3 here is CASSTGGHNEQFF. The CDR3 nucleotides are TGTGCCAGTAGTACAGGGGGCCACAATGAGCAGTTCTTC.

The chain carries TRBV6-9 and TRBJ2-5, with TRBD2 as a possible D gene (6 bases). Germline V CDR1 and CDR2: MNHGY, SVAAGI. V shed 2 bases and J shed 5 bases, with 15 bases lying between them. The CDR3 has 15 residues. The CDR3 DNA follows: TGTGCCAGCAGTTATCCCGCTCCTAGCGCGGAGACCCAGTACTTC. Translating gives CASSYPAPSAETQYF.

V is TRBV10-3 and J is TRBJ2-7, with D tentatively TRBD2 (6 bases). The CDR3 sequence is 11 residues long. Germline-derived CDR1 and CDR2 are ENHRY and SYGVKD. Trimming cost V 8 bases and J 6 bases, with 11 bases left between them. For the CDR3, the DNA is TGTGCCATCGGTGGGGGAGGCGAGCAGTACTTC. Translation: CAIGGGGEQYF.

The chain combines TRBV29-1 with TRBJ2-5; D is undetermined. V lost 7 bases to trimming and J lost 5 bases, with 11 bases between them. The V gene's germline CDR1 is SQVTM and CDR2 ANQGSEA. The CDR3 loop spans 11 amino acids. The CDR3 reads CSATPGETQYF. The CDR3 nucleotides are TGCAGCGCTACGCCCGGGGAGACCCAGTACTTC. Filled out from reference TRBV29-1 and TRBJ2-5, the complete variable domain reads SAVISQKPSRDICQRGTSLTIQCQVDSQVTMMFWYRQQPGQSLTLIATANQGSEATYESGFVIDKFPISRPNLTFSTLTVSNMSPEDSSIYLCSATPGETQYFGPGTRLLVL.

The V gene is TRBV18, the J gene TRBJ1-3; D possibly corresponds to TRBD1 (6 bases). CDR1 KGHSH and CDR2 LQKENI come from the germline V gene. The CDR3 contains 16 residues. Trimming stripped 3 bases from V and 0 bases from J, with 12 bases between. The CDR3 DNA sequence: TGTGCCAGCTCACCTGGACAGCTCCTCTCTGGAAACACCATATATTTT. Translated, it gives CASSPGQLLSGNTIYF.

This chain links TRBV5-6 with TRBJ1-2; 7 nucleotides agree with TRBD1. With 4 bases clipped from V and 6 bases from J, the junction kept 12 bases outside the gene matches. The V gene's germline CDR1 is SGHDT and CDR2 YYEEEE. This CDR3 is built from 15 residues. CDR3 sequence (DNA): TGTGCCAGCAGCCTCCGGGACAGATTTAGCCATGGCTACACCTTC. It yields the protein CASSLRDRFSHGYTF. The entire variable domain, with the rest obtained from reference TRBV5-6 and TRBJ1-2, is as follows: DAGVTQSPTHLIKTRGQQVTLRCSPKSGHDTVSWYQQALGQGPQFIFQYYEEEERQRGNFPDRFSGHQFPNYSSELNVNALLLGDSALYLCASSLRDRFSHGYTFGSGTRLTVV.

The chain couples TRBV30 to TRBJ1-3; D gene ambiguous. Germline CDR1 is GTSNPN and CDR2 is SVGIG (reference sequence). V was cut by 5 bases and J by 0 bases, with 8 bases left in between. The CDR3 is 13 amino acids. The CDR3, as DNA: TGTGCCTGGGACAACCTCTCTGGAAACACCATATATTTT. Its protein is CAWDNLSGNTIYF.

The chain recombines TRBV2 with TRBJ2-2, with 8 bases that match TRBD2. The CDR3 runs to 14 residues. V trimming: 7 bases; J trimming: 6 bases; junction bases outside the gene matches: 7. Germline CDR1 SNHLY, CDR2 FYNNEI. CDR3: CASKELAVPGELFF. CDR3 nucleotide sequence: TGTGCCAGCAAGGAACTAGCGGTCCCCGGGGAGCTGTTTTTT. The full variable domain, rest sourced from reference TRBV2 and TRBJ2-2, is EPEVTQTPSHQVTQMGQEVILRCVPISNHLYFYWYRQILGQKVEFLVSFYNNEISEKSEIFDDQFSVERPDGSNFTLKIRSTKLEDSAMYFCASKELAVPGELFFGEGSRLTVL.

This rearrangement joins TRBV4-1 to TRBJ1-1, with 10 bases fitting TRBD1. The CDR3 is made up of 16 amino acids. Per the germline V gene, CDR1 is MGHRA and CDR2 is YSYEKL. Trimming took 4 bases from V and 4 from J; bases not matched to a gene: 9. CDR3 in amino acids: CASSLRDRGWGTEAFF. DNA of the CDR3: TGCGCCAGCAGCCTCCGGGACAGGGGTTGGGGCACTGAAGCTTTCTTT.

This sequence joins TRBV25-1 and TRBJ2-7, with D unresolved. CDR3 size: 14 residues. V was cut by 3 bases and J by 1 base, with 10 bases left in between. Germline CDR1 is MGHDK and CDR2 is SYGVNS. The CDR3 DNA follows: TGTGCCAGCAGTGACACGACAATTTCCTACGAGCAGTACTTC. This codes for CASSDTTISYEQYF.

This chain's CDR3 is CAICAGGGGGSYEQYF. The CDR3 nucleotides read TGTGCCATCTGTGCGGGGGGTGGGGGGGGCTCCTACGAGCAGTACTTC. The chain is built from TRBV10-3 and TRBJ2-7, with 8 bases identical to TRBD2. CDR3 size: 16 residues. V shed 8 bases and J 0 bases; nucleotides not matched to a gene: 12. Germline CDR1 and CDR2: ENHRY and SYGVKD.

The CDR3 DNA follows: TGTGCCAGCAGTAACCAAGACAGGGTAGAAGCTTTCTTT. This sequence encodes CASSNQDRVEAFF. The V and J genes are TRBV12-3 or TRBV12-4 and TRBJ1-1; 7 nucleotides line up with TRBD1. This CDR3 has 13 amino acids. The junction had 8 bases not matched to a gene; V was cut back by 5 bases and J by 8 bases.

CDR3 bases: TGTGCCAGCAGCGGGAATGGGGGGGAGACCCAGTACTTC. Its translation is CASSGNGGETQYF. The chain links TRBV7-9 to TRBJ2-5; TRBD2 might be the D (6 bases). V was clipped by 5 bases and J by 5 bases, with 12 bases between them. Germline assignment: CDR1 SEHNR and CDR2 FQNEAQ (reference sequence). The CDR3 spans 13 residues. Using reference TRBV7-9 and TRBJ2-5 for the parts outside the CDR3, the full variable domain is DTGVSQNPRHKITKRGQNVTFRCDPISEHNRLYWYRQTLGQGPEFLTYFQNEAQLEKSRLLSDRFSAERPKGSFSTLEIQRTEQGDSAMYLCASSGNGGETQYFGPGTRLLVL.

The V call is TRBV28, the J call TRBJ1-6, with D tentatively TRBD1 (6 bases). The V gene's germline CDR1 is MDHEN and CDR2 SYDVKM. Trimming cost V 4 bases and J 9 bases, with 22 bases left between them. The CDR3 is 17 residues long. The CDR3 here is CASSSRPGARGVSPLHF. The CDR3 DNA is TGTGCCAGCAGTTCCCGGCCAGGGGCAAGAGGGGTTTCACCCCTCCACTTT.

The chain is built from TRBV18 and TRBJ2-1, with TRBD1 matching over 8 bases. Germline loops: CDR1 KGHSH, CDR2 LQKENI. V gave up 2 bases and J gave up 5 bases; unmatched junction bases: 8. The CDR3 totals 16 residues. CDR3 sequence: CASSPTGQGANNEQFF. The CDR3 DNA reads TGTGCCAGCTCACCAACCGGGCAGGGGGCGAACAATGAGCAGTTCTTC.

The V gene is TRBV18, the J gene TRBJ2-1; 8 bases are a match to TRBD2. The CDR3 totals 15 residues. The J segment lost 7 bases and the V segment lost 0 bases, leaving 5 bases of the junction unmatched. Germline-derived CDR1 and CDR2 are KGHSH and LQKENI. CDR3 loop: CASSPPSGRGNEQFF. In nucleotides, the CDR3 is TGTGCCAGCTCACCACCGAGCGGGAGAGGGAATGAGCAGTTCTTC.

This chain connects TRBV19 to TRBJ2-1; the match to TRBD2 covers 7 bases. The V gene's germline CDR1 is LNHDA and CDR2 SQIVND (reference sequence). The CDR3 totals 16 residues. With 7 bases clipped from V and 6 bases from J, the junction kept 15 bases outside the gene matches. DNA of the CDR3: TGTGCCAGTAACCACTTAGCGGGCCTAGGCCCCAATGAGCAGTTCTTC. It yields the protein CASNHLAGLGPNEQFF.

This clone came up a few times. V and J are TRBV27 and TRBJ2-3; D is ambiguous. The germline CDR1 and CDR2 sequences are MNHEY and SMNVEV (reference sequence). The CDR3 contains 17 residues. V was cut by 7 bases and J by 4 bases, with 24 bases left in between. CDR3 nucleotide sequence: TGTGCCAGCAAGAGGAACGTCGGCGGATCGGGTTCAGATACGCAGTATTTT. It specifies CASKRNVGGSGSDTQYF.

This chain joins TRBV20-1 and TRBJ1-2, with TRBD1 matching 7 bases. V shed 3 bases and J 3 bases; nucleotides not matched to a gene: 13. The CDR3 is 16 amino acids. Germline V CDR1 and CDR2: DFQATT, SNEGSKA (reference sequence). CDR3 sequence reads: CSASFRDSRWYYGYTF. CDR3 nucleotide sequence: TGCAGTGCTAGTTTTCGGGACAGCCGTTGGTACTATGGCTACACCTTC.

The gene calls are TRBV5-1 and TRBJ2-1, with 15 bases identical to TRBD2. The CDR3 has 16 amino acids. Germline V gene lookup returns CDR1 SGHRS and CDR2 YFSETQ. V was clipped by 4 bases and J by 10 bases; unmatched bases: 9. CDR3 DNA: TGCGCCAGCAGCCTGGGGACTAGCGGGGGGACTTGGGAGCAGTTCTTC. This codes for CASSLGTSGGTWEQFF.

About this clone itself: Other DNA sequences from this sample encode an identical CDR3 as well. CDR3 sequence (DNA): TGTGCCAGCAGCCAGTCAGATACGCAGTATTTT. Its protein is CASSQSDTQYF. V is TRBV3-1 (or the pseudogene TRBV3-2) and J is TRBJ2-3; D is unresolved. The length of the CDR3 is 11 residues. V gave up 3 bases and J gave up 4 bases, with 2 bases separating them. Germline V lookup: CDR1 LGHDT, CDR2 YNNKEL (reference sequence).

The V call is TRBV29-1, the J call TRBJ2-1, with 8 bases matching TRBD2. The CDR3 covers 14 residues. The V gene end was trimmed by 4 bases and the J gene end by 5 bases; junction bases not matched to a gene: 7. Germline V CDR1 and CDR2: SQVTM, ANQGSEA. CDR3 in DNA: TGCAGCGTTGGGTCGCTCGGGGGGGACAATGAGCAGTTCTTC. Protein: CSVGSLGGDNEQFF.

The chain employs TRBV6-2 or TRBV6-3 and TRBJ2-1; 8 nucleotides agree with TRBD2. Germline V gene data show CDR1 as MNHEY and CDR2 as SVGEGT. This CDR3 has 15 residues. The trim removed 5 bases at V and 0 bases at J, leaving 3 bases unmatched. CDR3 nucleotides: TGTGCCAGCAGTCAAAGCGGGAGCTCCTACAATGAGCAGTTCTTC. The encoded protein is CASSQSGSSYNEQFF.

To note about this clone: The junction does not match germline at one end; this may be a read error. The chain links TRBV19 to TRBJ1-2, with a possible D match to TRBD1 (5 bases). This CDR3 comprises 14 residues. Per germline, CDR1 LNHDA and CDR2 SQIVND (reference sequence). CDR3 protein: CASKGRGYGGPGAF. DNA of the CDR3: TGTGCCAGTAAAGGGCGAGGGTACGGGGGACCCGGTGCCTTC.

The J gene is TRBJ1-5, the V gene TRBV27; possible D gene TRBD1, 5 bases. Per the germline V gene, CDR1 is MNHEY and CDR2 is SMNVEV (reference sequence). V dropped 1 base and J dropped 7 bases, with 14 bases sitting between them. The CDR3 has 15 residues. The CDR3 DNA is TGTGCCAGCAGTTTATTAGGTCTGGGGACGCAGCCCCAGCATTTT. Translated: CASSLLGLGTQPQHF.

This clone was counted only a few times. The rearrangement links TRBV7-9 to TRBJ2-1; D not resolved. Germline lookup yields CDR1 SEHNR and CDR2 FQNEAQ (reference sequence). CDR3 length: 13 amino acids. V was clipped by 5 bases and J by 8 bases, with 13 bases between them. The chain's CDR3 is CASSLSVLDEQFF. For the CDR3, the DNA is TGTGCCAGCAGCCTTTCGGTACTGGATGAGCAGTTCTTC.

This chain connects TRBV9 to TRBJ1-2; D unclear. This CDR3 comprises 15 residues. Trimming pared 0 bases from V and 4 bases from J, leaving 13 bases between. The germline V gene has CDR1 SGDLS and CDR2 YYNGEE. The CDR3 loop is CASSVGSSGPYGYTF. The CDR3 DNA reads TGTGCCAGCAGCGTAGGGAGTTCGGGCCCCTATGGCTACACCTTC.